One TCR beta chain is described in this entry. The protocol was immunoSEQ multiplex PCR, while the TCRdb copy is restricted to in-frame clones and leaves out a portion. The top ten clones hold approximately 11% of a sample with about 140,000 clones, around nine tenths of them seen once. This entry belongs to a study of control samples from healthy donors and cancer patients. The sequence derives from a man aged 25-45 years in good health. The sample consisted of blood.

CDR3 DNA sequence: TGTGCCACCAGTATTGCAAGGACCCAGCGGGACTACGAGCAGTACTTC. Residues: CATSIARTQRDYEQYF. The chain recombines TRBV24-1 with TRBJ2-7; TRBD2 agrees at 7 bases. CDR1 is KGHDR and CDR2 is SFDVKD in the germline V gene. This CDR3 has 16 residues. J gave up 3 bases and V 6 bases, and 13 bases lay outside the gene matches.